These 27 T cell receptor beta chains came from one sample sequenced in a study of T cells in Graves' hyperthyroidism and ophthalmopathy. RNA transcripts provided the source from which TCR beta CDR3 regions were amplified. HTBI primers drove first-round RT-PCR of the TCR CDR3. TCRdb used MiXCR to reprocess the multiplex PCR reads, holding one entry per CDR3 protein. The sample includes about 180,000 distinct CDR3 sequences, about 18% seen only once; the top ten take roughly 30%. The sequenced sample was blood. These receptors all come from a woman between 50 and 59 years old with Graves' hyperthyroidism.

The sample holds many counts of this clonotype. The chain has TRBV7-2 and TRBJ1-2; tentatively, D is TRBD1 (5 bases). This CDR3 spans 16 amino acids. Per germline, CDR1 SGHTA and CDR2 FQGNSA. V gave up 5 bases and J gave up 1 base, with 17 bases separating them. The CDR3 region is CASSPPGRKINYGYTF. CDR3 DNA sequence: TGTGCCAGCAGCCCCCCGGGACGTAAGATTAACTATGGCTACACCTTC.

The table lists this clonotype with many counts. The DNA of the CDR3 is TGTGCCACACGCCAGGGTGGGCATTATGGCTACACCTTC. The encoded protein is CATRQGGHYGYTF. The J gene is TRBJ1-2, the V gene TRBV12-3 or TRBV12-4, with D possibly being TRBD1 (5 bases). The V and J ends lost 10 bases and 5 bases respectively, with 17 bases between them. This CDR3 contains 13 residues.

The CDR3: CASSYLRLGDTEAFF. CDR3 in DNA: TGTGCCAGCAGTTACTTGAGGTTAGGGGACACTGAAGCTTTCTTT. This chain links TRBV6-5 with TRBJ1-1, with D tentatively TRBD1 (5 bases). Trimming took off 1 base at V and 3 bases at J, with 12 bases between the two ends. This CDR3 contains 15 residues. Germline CDR1 reads MNHEY; CDR2 reads SVGAGI.

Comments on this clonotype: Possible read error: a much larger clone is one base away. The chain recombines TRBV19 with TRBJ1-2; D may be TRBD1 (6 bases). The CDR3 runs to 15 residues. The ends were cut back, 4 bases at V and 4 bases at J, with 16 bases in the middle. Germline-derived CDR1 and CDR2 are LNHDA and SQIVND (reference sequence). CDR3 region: CASSKGWTAGYGYTF. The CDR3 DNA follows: TGTGCCAGTAGTAAAGGTTGGACAGCGGGCTATGGCTACACCTTC.

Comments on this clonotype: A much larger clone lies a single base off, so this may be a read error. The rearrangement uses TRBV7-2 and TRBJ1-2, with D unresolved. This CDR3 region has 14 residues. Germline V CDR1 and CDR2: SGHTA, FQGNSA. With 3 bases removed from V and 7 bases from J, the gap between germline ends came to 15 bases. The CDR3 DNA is TGTGCCAGCAGCTTTGGTCGGGGTTTGGGTGGCTACACCTTC. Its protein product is CASSFGRGLGGYTF.

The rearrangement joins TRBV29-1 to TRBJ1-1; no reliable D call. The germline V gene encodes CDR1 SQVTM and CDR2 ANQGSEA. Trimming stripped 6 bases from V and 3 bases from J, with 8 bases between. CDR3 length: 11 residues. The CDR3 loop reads CSVRHDTEAFF. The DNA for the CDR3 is TGCAGCGTCCGACATGACACTGAAGCTTTCTTT.

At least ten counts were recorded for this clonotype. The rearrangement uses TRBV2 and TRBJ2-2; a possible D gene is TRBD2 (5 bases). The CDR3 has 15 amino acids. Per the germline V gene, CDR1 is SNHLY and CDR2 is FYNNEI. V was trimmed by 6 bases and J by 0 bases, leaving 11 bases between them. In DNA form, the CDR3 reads TGTGCCAGCAGCCGTCTAGCCTCGAACACCGGGGAGCTGTTTTTT. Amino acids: CASSRLASNTGELFF.

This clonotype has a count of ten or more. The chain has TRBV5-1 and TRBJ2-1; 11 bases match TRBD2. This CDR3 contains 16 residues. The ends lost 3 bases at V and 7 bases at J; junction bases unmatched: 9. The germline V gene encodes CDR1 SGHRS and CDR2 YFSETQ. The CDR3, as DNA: TGCGCCAGCAGCTCTTTAGCGGGGGGGCCGAGGAATGAGCAGTTCTTC. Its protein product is CASSSLAGGPRNEQFF.

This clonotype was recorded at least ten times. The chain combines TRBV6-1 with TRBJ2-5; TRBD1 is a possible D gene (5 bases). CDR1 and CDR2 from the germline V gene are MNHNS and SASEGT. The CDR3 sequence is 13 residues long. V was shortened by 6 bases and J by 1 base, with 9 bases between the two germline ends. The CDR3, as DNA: TGTGCCAGCAGACTCGACAGCCAAGAGACCCAGTACTTC. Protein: CASRLDSQETQYF.

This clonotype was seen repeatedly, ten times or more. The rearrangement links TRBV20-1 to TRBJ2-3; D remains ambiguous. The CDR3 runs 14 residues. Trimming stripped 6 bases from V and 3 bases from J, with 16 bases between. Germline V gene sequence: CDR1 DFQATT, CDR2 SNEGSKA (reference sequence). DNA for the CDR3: TGCAGTGCCGCTACCGGTCTTCTTACAGATACGCAGTATTTT. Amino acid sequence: CSAATGLLTDTQYF.

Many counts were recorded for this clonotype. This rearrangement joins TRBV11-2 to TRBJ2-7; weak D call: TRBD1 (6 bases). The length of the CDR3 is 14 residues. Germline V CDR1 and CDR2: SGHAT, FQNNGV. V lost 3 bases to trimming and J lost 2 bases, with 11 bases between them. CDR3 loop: CASSFGGGPYEQYF. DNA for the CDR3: TGTGCCAGCAGCTTTGGGGGCGGTCCCTACGAGCAGTACTTC.

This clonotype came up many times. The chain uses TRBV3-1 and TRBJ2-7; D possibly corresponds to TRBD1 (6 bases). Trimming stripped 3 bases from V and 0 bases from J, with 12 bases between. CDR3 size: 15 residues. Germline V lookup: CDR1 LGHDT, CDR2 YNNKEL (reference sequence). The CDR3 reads CASSHLDSVSYEQYF. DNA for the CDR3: TGTGCCAGCAGCCATTTGGACAGCGTCTCCTACGAGCAGTACTTC.

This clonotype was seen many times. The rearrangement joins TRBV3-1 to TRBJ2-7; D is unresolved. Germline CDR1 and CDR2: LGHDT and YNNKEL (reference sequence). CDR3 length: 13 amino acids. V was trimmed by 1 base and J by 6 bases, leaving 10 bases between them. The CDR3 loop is CASSQVSRGEQYF. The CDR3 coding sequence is TGTGCCAGCAGCCAAGTTTCCCGAGGCGAGCAGTACTTC.

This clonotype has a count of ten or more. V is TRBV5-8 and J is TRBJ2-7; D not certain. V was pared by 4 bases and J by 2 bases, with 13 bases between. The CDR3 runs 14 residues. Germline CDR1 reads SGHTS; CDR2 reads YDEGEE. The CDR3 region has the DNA TGTGCCAGCAGCCTCCGCCCTTCGGCCTACGAGCAGTACTTC. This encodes CASSLRPSAYEQYF.

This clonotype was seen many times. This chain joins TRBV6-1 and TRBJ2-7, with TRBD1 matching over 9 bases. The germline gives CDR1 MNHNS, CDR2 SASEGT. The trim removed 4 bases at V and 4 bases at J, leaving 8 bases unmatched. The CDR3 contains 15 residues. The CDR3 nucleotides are TGTGCCAGCAGTGTCCTCGGGACAGGGTATTACGAGCAGTACTTC. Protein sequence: CASSVLGTGYYEQYF.

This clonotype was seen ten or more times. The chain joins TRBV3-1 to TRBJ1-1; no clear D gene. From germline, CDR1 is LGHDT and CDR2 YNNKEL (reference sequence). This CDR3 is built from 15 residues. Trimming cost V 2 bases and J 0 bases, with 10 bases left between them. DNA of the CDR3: TGTGCCAGCAGCCAAAACGCACTCCTGAACACTGAAGCTTTCTTT. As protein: CASSQNALLNTEAFF.

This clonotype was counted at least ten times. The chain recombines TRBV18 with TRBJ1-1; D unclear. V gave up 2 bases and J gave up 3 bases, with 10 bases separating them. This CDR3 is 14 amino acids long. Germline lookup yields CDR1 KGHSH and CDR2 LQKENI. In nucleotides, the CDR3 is TGTGCCAGCTCACCAAACCCCGGACACACTGAAGCTTTCTTT. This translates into CASSPNPGHTEAFF.

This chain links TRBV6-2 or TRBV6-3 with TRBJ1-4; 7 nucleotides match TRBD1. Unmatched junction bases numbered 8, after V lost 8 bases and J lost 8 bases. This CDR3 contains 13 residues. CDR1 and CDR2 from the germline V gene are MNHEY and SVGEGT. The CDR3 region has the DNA TGTGCCAGCTACCGACAGGGACTCGAAAAACTGTTTTTT. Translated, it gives CASYRQGLEKLFF.

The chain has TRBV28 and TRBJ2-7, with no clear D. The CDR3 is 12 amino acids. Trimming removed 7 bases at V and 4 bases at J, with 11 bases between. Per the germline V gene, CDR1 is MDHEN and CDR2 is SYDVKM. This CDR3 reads CASKAATYEQYF. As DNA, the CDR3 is TGTGCCAGCAAGGCGGCCACATACGAGCAGTACTTC.

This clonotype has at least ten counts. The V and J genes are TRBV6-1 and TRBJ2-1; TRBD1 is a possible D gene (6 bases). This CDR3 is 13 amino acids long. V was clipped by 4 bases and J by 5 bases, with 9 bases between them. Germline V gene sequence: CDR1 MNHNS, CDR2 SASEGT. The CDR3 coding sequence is TGTGCCAGCAGTGGGACAGAAAACAATGAGCAGTTCTTC. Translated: CASSGTENNEQFF.

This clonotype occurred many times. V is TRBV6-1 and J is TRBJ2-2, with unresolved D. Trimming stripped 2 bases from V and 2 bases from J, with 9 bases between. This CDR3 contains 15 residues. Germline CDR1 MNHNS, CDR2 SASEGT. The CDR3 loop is CASSELWSNTGELFF. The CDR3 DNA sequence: TGTGCCAGCAGTGAACTATGGTCAAACACCGGGGAGCTGTTTTTT.

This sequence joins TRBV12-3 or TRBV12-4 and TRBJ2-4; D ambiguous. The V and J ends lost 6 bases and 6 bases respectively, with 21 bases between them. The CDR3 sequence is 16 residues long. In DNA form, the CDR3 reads TGTGCCAGCAGCACGACGGACGGTTTAGCCGGAAACATTCAGTACTTC. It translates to CASSTTDGLAGNIQYF.

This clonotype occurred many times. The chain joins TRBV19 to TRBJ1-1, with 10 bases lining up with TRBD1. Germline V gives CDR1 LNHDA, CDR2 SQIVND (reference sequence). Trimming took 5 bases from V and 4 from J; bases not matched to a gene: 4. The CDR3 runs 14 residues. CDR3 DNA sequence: TGTGCCAGTAGTGGCCGGACAGGGGGCACTGAAGCTTTCTTT. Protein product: CASSGRTGGTEAFF.

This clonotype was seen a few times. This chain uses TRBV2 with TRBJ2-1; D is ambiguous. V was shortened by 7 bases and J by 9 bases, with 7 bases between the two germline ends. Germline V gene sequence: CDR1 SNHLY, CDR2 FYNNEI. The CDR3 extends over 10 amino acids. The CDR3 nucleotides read TGTGCCAGCATCTCCGCTGAGCAGTTCTTC. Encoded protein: CASISAEQFF.

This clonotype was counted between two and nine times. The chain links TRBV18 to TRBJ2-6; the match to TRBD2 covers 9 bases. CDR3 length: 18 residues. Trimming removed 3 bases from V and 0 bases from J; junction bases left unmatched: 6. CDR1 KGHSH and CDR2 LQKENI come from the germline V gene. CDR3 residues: CASSPQRGATSGANVLTF. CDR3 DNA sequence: TGTGCCAGCTCACCCCAGCGGGGGGCCACCTCTGGGGCCAACGTCCTGACTTTC.

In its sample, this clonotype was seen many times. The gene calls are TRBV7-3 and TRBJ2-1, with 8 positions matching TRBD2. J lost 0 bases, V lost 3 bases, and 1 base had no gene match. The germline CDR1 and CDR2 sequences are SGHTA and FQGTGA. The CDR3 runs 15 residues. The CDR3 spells CASSFAGGSYNEQFF. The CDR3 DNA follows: TGTGCCAGCAGCTTTGCGGGGGGCTCCTACAATGAGCAGTTCTTC.

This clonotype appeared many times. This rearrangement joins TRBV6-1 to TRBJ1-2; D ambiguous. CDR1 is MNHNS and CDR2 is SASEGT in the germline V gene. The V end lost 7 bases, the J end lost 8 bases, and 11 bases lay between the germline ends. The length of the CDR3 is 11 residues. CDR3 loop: CASTPNRGYTF. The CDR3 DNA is TGTGCCAGCACCCCAAACCGCGGCTACACCTTC.